Presented here are 11 T cell receptor beta chains from one specimen sequenced in a study of human T cells and chemical hapten exposure (dated by TCRdb to the early 2020s). The library came from RACE. The sequencer was a NextSeq 500. Through fastp at Q25 and MiXCR, TCRdb rebuilt clones from the public reads, retaining in-frame beta chains. Rows matching on CDR3 protein sequence are summarized as one entry with the most common DNA and genes. This sample lists under 300,000 distinct CDR3 sequences; around 9.3% were detected once. The ten largest clonotypes hold 2% to 3% of the sample. This sample's time point label indicates: pre-sensitization, week 0. In light of the paper, this sample's treatment or condition label describes: therapeutic diphenylcyclopropenone sensitization with weekly scalp DPC. The sequenced sample was whole blood, obtained in connection with sensitization to the hapten diphenylcyclopropenone (DPC). Every receptor here comes from a woman in her 40s with alopecia areata. Some clones in this sample may be carry-over from other donors' samples.

The chain joins TRBV5-1 to TRBJ2-7; the D gene is possibly TRBD1 (5 bases). The V gene's germline CDR1 is SGHRS and CDR2 YFSETQ. V lost 0 bases, J lost 4 bases, and 14 bases lay in between. The length of the CDR3 is 15 residues. In DNA, the CDR3 is TGCGCCAGCAGCTTGGGCTCAGGGAACACATACGAGCAGTACTTC. Encoded protein: CASSLGSGNTYEQYF.

This clonotype was seen at least ten times. The CDR3 is CASSPQGLYGYTF. The CDR3 DNA sequence: TGTGCCAGCTCACCACAGGGGCTTTATGGCTACACCTTC. The chain is built from TRBV18 and TRBJ1-2, with D possibly matching TRBD1 (5 bases). V gave up 1 base and J gave up 5 bases, with 8 bases separating them. Germline CDR1 reads KGHSH; CDR2 reads LQKENI. This CDR3 spans 13 amino acids.

V usage is TRBV28 and J usage is TRBJ2-2, with 9 positions matching TRBD1. CDR3 length: 15 residues. Trimming took 7 bases from V and 5 from J; bases not matched to a gene: 8. The germline gives CDR1 MDHEN, CDR2 SYDVKM. The CDR3 region has the DNA TGTGCCAGCACCCAGGGGGGACAGGGAACCGGGGAGCTGTTTTTT. As protein: CASTQGGQGTGELFF. The full variable domain, its missing parts supplied by reference TRBV28 and TRBJ2-2, is DVKVTQSSRYLVKRTGEKVFLECVQDMDHENMFWYRQDPGLGLRLIYFSYDVKMKEKGDIPEGYSVSREKKERFSLILESASTNQTSMYLCASTQGGQGTGELFFGEGSRLTVL.

This clonotype turned up a few times. The gene calls are TRBV2 and TRBJ1-3; no firm D call. The V gene's germline CDR1 is SNHLY and CDR2 FYNNEI. The CDR3 runs to 15 residues. The ends were cut back, 0 bases at V and 1 base at J, with 7 bases in the middle. The CDR3 sequence is CASSEARVSGNTIYF. CDR3 DNA: TGTGCCAGCAGTGAAGCACGGGTGTCTGGAAACACCATATATTTT.

A few counts support this clonotype. The CDR3 sequence: CASSQANFNQPQHF. Here the CDR3 DNA reads TGTGCCAGCAGCCAAGCTAACTTCAATCAGCCCCAGCATTTT. The chain is built from TRBV3-1 and TRBJ1-5, with D unresolved. Germline V gene sequence: CDR1 LGHDT, CDR2 YNNKEL (reference sequence). This CDR3 spans 14 amino acids. The germline V and J ends were trimmed by 1 base and 3 bases, with 7 bases remaining between them.

This clonotype has at least ten counts. The chain joins TRBV12-3 or TRBV12-4 to TRBJ2-7; TRBD2 is a possible D gene (5 bases). The CDR3 is 14 amino acids. V was clipped by 3 bases and J by 6 bases, with 15 bases between them. CDR3 DNA sequence: TGTGCCAGCAGTTTTGGGTCTAGCCCCTCCGAGCAGTACTTC. Protein sequence: CASSFGSSPSEQYF.

The chain has TRBV29-1 and TRBJ2-7; TRBD2 matches 10 bases. Germline CDR1 reads SQVTM; CDR2 reads ANQGSEA. With V trimmed by 8 bases and J by 3 bases, 13 bases remained unmatched. This CDR3 comprises 15 residues. This CDR3 reads CSFLAGELNFYEQYF. CDR3 DNA sequence: TGCAGCTTTCTAGCGGGAGAGTTAAACTTCTACGAGCAGTACTTC.

The V call is TRBV6-1, the J call TRBJ2-2, with 7 positions matching TRBD2. The CDR3 length is 14 residues. Germline trimming cut 4 bases from V and 8 bases from J; bases unmatched to any gene: 7. Germline V gene data show CDR1 as MNHNS and CDR2 as SASEGT. The CDR3 nucleotides are TGTGCCAGCAGTGGAATAGCGGGTCGTGGGGAGCTGTTTTTT. It codes for CASSGIAGRGELFF.

This clonotype was counted between two and nine times. The chain employs TRBV5-5 and TRBJ2-2; possibly TRBD1 or TRBD2 for D (5 bases each). Trimming stripped 5 bases from V and 4 bases from J, with 18 bases between. CDR3 size: 16 residues. Germline CDR1 and CDR2: SGHKS and YYEKEE (reference sequence). The CDR3 here is CASRSGLGDGTGELFF. CDR3 coding DNA: TGTGCCAGCAGATCGGGCCTAGGGGACGGCACCGGGGAGCTGTTTTTT. The complete variable domain, with remaining parts taken from reference TRBV5-5 and TRBJ2-2, reads DAGVTQSPTHLIKTRGQQVTLRCSPISGHKSVSWYQQVLGQGPQFIFQYYEKEERGRGNFPDRFSARQFPNYSSELNVNALLLGDSALYLCASRSGLGDGTGELFFGEGSRLTVL.

There are a few counts of this clonotype. V gene TRBV29-1 combines with J gene TRBJ1-1; tentatively, D is TRBD1 (6 bases). CDR1 and CDR2 (germline): SQVTM, ANQGSEA. CDR3 length equals 13 residues. Deletions cut 5 bases from V and 2 bases from J, with 12 bases between. DNA for the CDR3: TGCAGCGTTTCGACAGGACTAAACACTGAAGCTTTCTTT. Protein product: CSVSTGLNTEAFF.

The table lists this clonotype with a few counts. V gene TRBV12-3 or TRBV12-4 combines with J gene TRBJ1-2; possibly TRBD1 for D (5 bases). The CDR3 runs 14 residues. Trimming stripped 6 bases from V and 1 base from J, with 12 bases between. The CDR3: CASSISGGNYGYTF. As DNA, the CDR3 is TGTGCCAGCAGCATTTCTGGGGGTAACTATGGCTACACCTTC.